This TCR beta chain appears in the sequencing data of a study of cytotoxic CD8 clonotypes in ibrutinib-treated CLL. About the research overall: The authors obtained response samples at a median of approximately 12 months of treatment, range 6 to 36. Points from the study as a whole: Patients had baseline clonality above age-matched healthy donors, and this clonality moved with circulating CD8+ T-cell counts. Treatment left the uncommon public clonotypes either contracted or stable in frequency.

With regard to this clone: As yet, its antigen is unknown.

CDR1 is SGHDN, CDR2 FVKESK, per germline. The CDR3 is 18 residues long. The junction had 9 bases not matched to a gene; V was cut back by 1 base and J by 5 bases. Frozen PBMC stocks contributed roughly 2.1 micrograms of genomic DNA to the TCR beta libraries. Here immunoSEQ multiplex PCR was the method, and the copy in TCRdb shows in-frame clones only, minus some. The data contain 57,000 or so clones, approximately 50% of them singletons. The source material was PBMCs, sampled at disease progression, from a patient treated with ibrutinib. The TCR was taken from a human donor with chronic lymphocytic leukemia. The V call is TRBV14, the J call TRBJ1-6, with 9 bases aligning to TRBD1. The CDR3: CASSQGDREAGHNSPLHF. The CDR3 DNA sequence: TGTGCCAGCAGCCAAGGGGACAGGGAGGCGGGACATAATTCACCCCTCCACTTT.